The TCR beta chain described here comes from a study of blood T cell repertoires in COVID-19. Looking at the study overall: Whether acute or convalescent, the COVID-19 samples came from the United States, Italy and Spain. Nucleic acid was either cDNA or gDNA, and it came from T cells, B-cell-depleted T cells, or PBMCs.

Authors' processing steps: Quantification of nucleated cells was approximated via reference gene primer amplification. This table comes from immunoSEQ multiplex PCR, and its TCRdb copy is limited to in-frame clones, with some not included. V and J calls and clone size are those listed in that table; D and trimming were worked out from the DNA. The sample comprises tens of thousands of clones, around 80% of which are singletons, and approximately 12% rests with the top ten. This clone has just one count. Germline V gene data show CDR1 as LNHDA and CDR2 as SQIVND (reference sequence). The CDR3 length is 13 residues. Trimming at V came to 11 bases and at J to 5 bases, leaving 6 bases not matched to a gene.

This receptor was taken from a human donor in a cohort sampled during active COVID-19. Sequencing input: peripheral blood. V and J are TRBV19 and TRBJ2-2; 9 positions agree with TRBD1. CDR3 in amino acids: CAARQGGTGELFF. The DNA for the CDR3 is TGTGCCGCCCGACAGGGGGGGACCGGGGAGCTGTTTTTT.